This T cell receptor beta chain was captured by sequencing in a study of blood T cell repertoires in COVID-19. Germline V gene data show CDR1 as SGHDT and CDR2 as YYEEEE. The germline V and J ends were trimmed by 6 bases and 6 bases, with 15 bases remaining between them. The CDR3 is 13 amino acids. The table came from immunoSEQ multiplex PCR; TCRdb's copy has only in-frame clones and leaves some out. Here the sample spans about 220,000 clones, 82% being singletons. The chain is built from TRBV5-6 and TRBJ1-2, with D possibly TRBD1 on 5 matching bases. This receptor was taken from a woman aged 60-75 years who had recovered from COVID-19. The sample comprised PBMCs or T cells enriched from blood (not recorded which). This chain's CDR3 is CASTPGGSNGYTF. Written as DNA, the CDR3 is TGTGCCAGCACCCCCGGGGGGAGTAATGGCTACACCTTC.